The rows below give T cell receptor beta chains drawn from one sample of a study of blood T cell repertoires in COVID-19. Produced via immunoSEQ multiplex PCR; TCRdb's table is partial and in-frame only. The data hold more than 120,000 clones, with roughly 87% observed a single time. Sequencing input: peripheral blood. Receptors originate from a woman in her 50s with acute or convalescent COVID-19. Each CDR3 is given with its conserved first and last residue. Fields, in order: V gene, J gene, D gene, clone size, CDR3 protein, CDR3 DNA. The D gene is left open where the match is weak. For some rows the clone size is stated as once, few or many, or as a class when expanded; others skip it.

TRBV7-2	TRBJ2-7	-	-	CASSLVPEAYEQYF	TGTGCCAGCAGCTTAGTTCCAGAGGCCTACGAGCAGTACTTC
TRBV15	TRBJ2-7	-	-	CATSTDRTLYEQYF	TGTGCCACCAGCACCGACAGGACTCTGTACGAGCAGTACTTC
TRBV5-6	TRBJ2-1	-	-	CASSLGSGLTYNEQFF	TGTGCCAGCAGCTTGGGGTCGGGACTCACCTACAATGAGCAGTTCTTC
TRBV27	TRBJ1-1	TRBD1	-	CASSTPGQGDTEAFF	TGTGCCAGCAGCACCCCGGGACAGGGGGACACTGAAGCTTTCTTT
TRBV9	TRBJ2-3	TRBD2	-	CASSVGTSWADTQYF	TGTGCCAGCAGCGTGGGGACTAGCTGGGCAGATACGCAGTATTTT
TRBV27	TRBJ2-1	TRBD1	-	CASTPTGGRSYNEQFF	TGTGCCAGCACGCCGACAGGGGGTAGGTCCTACAATGAGCAGTTCTTC
TRBV25-1	TRBJ2-4	-	-	CASSESRGSGDIQYF	TGTGCCAGCAGTGAATCTCGCGGTAGCGGAGACATTCAGTACTTC
TRBV6-2/TRBV6-3	TRBJ1-1	TRBD1	-	CASSSRTGGENTEAFF	TGTGCCAGCAGTTCCCGGACAGGGGGGGAGAACACTGAAGCTTTCTTT
TRBV24-1	TRBJ2-1	TRBD2	-	CATSELAGGPGNEQFF	TGTGCCACCAGTGAATTAGCGGGAGGGCCCGGCAATGAGCAGTTCTTC
TRBV9	TRBJ1-2	TRBD1	-	CASSVAGQGPIYGYTF	TGTGCCAGCAGCGTAGCGGGACAGGGGCCCATCTATGGCTACACCTTC
TRBV6-5	TRBJ1-2	TRBD1	-	CASATTGDYGYTF	TGTGCCAGCGCAACTACAGGGGACTATGGCTACACCTTC
TRBV3-1/TRBV3-2	TRBJ2-1	TRBD2	few	CASSQDGTSVTEQFF	TGTGCCAGCAGCCAAGATGGGACTAGCGTGACTGAGCAGTTCTTC
TRBV27	TRBJ1-6	TRBD1	few	CASSPTTGNSPLHF	TGTGCCAGCAGTCCAACGACAGGGAATTCACCCCTCCACTTT
TRBV13	TRBJ1-5	-	-	CASSLGPGEGSNQPQHF	TGTGCCAGCAGCTTAGGTCCAGGGGAAGGTAGCAATCAGCCCCAGCATTTT
TRBV3-1/TRBV3-2	TRBJ1-5	-	-	CASSQGGNQPQHF	TGTGCCAGCAGCCAGGGAGGCAATCAGCCCCAGCATTTT